The source of this T cell receptor beta chain is a study of blood T cells in healthy people across ages (dated by TCRdb to the mid-2010s). Broadly, across the study: In model experiments, template switching captured roughly one uniquely barcoded TCR beta cDNA molecule for every two T cells. Using deep sequencing normalized with unique cDNA molecular identifiers, the study measured how TCR beta repertoire diversity changes with age. To avoid experimental bias, donors of different ages were spread randomly across the sequencing lanes. The study analyzed two additional independent replicas of 1 million unique cDNA reads from the same blood draw for two donors, one aged 18 to 30 and one aged 80 or older. The donors were split into four age groups: young (average about 15 years), middle-aged (over 35), aged (more than 60) and long-lived (roughly 77).

The 35 to 40 donors, aged about 6 to 100 years, were systemically healthy Caucasian individuals from Russia. Each donor gave around 9.5 milliliters of peripheral blood, collected into EDTA-treated Vacutainer tubes. PBMCs were isolated by Ficoll-Paque density-gradient centrifugation, with at least 7 million obtained per sample. Total RNA was extracted from PBMCs with Trizol reagent, with at least 5 micrograms obtained per sample. For every donor, an aliquot of PBMCs went through flow cytometry to measure the percentages of naive CD45RAhigh/CD27high T cells. Library preparation was by 5' RACE. Sequencing was carried out with an Illumina HiSeq 2500. A second PCR of roughly 6 to 12 cycles was run with a J-beta primer mix and a sample-barcoded 5' primer. A unique molecular identifier was introduced onto each TCR beta cDNA molecule by a template-switch 5' adaptor carrying 12 random nucleotides. Each sample yielded at least 2.5 million CDR3-containing paired-end reads. First-strand cDNA was synthesized from all RNA with the Mint cDNA synthesis kit, primed by a TRBC-specific oligonucleotide. All cDNA was treated with uracil-DNA glycosylase and then went through a first 18-cycle PCR with the universal primers M1SS and BC2_uni_R. On the study's bioinformatics: Normalization of each sample was performed by random selection of 1 million high-quality reads, each carrying a distinct molecular identifier. Instead of being binned into consensus sequences, reads with shared molecular identifiers were discarded. MiTCR, with a Q25 quality threshold and the strictest error-elimination algorithm, was used for CDR3 identification, clonotype clustering and error correction. A nonparametric unseen species model using Euler transformation provided a lower-bound estimate of total TCR beta diversity. TCRdb reran the public reads through fastp at Q25 and MiXCR, keeping productive beta chains. Each record represents a unique CDR3 protein, reported with the most common genes and DNA among its rows. These V and J calls originate from TCRdb's pipeline instead of the authors' own analysis. The sample table records approximately 800,000 distinct CDR3 sequences; roughly 50% of these occur just once. Approximately 40% of the sample is taken by the ten largest.

Results the study describes overall, beyond this receptor: The long-lived group showed more naive CD4+ T cells, fewer expanded clones and increased TCR diversity than the aged group, suggesting age selection. Observed TCR beta diversity correlated strongly with the percentage of naive T cells measured by flow cytometry. Because the CMV infection status of the donors was unknown, age-related changes in expanded clonotypes may potentially have been confounded. Conclusive comparison of naive and antigen-experienced compartments was prevented by the profiling of bulk unsorted PBMCs. Estimates of total diversity based on one million sequenced T cells were regarded as lower bounds and as underestimates. Observed TCR beta diversity per million T cells fell roughly linearly with age, and a significant reduction was already apparent by age roughly 41.

Counted from cysteine to phenylalanine, this CDR3 has 11 amino acids. The DNA shown is the 33-base CDR3, in frame from base 1. CDR1 and CDR2, looked up from the germline V gene (reference sequence), are DFQATT and SNEGSKA. Cut back by 6 bases and 0 bases, the V and J ends lie 6 bases apart. Note on this clonotype: The target of this receptor is not known. No per-base quality is available; no much larger clone lies one base away.

The specimen sequenced was blood. The chain was built from TRBV20-1 and TRBJ2-7; no D segment can be confidently identified. The source of this sequence is an elderly man in good health. The CDR3 reads as follows: CSAGLSYEQYF. The bases read TGCAGTGCCGGGCTCTCCTACGAGCAGTACTTC.